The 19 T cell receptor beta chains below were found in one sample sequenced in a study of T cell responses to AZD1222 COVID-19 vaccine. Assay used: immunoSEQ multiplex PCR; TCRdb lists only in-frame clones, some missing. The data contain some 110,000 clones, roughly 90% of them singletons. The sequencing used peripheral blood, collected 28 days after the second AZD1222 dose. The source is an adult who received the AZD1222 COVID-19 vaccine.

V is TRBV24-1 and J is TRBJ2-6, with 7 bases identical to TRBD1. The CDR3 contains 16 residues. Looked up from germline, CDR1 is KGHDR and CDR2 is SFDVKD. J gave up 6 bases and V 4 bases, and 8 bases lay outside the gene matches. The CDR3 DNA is TGTGCCACCAGTGAACCGACAGGGTCTTCGGCCAACGTCCTGACTTTC. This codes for CATSEPTGSSANVLTF.

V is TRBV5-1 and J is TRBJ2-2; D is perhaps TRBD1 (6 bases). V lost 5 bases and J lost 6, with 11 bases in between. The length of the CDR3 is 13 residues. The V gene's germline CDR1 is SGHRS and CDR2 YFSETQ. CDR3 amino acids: CASRQGYSGELFF. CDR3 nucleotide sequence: TGCGCCAGCAGACAGGGATATTCCGGGGAGCTGTTTTTT.

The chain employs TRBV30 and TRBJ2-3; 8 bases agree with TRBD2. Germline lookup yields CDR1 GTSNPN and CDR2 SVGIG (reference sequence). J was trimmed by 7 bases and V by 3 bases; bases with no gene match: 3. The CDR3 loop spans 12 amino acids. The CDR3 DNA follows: TGTGCCTGGAGCGGGGGGGGTTATACGCAGTATTTT. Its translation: CAWSGGGYTQYF.

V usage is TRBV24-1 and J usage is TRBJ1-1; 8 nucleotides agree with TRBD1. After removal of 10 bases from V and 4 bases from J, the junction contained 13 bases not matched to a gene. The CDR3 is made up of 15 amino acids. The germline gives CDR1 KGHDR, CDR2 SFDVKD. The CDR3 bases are TGTGCCACGCGAGATAACCAGGGGGCGACCACTGAAGCTTTCTTT. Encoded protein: CATRDNQGATTEAFF.

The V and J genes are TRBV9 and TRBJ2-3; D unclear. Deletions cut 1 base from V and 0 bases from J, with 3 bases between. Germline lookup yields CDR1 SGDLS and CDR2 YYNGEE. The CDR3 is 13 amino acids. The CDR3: CASSVLSTDTQYF. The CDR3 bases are TGTGCCAGCAGCGTACTTAGCACAGATACGCAGTATTTT.

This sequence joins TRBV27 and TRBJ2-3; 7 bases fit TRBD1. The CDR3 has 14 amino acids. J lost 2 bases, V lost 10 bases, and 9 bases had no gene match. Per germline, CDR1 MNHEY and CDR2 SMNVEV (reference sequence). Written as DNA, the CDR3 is TGTGCCAACCGGTCCGGGACAGTCACAGATACGCAGTATTTT. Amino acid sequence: CANRSGTVTDTQYF.

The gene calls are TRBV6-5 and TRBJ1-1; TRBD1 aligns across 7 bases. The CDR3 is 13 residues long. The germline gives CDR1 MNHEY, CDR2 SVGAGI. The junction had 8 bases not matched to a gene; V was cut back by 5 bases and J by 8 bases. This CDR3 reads CASSTPQGPEAFF. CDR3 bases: TGTGCCAGCAGTACCCCACAGGGGCCCGAAGCTTTCTTT.

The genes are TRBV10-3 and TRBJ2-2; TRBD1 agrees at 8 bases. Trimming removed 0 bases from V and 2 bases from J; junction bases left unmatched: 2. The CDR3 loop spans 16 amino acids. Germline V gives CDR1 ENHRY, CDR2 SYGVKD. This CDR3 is CAISESTGANTGELFF. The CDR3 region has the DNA TGTGCCATCAGTGAGTCGACAGGGGCTAACACCGGGGAGCTGTTTTTT.

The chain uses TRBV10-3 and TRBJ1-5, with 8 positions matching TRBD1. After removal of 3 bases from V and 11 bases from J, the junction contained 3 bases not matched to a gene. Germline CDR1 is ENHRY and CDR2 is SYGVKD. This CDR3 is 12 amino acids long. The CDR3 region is CAISEGGQAQHF. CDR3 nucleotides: TGTGCCATCAGTGAAGGGGGACAGGCCCAGCATTTT.

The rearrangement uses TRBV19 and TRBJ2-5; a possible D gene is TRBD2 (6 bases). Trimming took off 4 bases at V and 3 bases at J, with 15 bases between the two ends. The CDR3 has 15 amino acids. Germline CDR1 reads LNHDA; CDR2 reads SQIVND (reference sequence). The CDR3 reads CASSRLGGSEETQYF. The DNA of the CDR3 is TGTGCCAGTAGTAGGCTTGGGGGGAGCGAAGAGACCCAGTACTTC.

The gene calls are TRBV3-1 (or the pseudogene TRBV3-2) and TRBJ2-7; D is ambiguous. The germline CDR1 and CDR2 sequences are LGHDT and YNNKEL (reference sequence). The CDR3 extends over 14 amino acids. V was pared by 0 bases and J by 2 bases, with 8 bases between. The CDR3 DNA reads TGTGCCAGCAGCCAAGATGTCAGGCCCTACGAGCAGTACTTC. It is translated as CASSQDVRPYEQYF.

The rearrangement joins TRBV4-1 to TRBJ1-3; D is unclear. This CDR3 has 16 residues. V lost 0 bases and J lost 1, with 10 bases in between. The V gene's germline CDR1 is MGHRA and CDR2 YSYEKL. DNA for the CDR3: TGCGCCAGCAGCCAAGAACGAACGGGATCTGGAAACACCATATATTTT. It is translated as CASSQERTGSGNTIYF.

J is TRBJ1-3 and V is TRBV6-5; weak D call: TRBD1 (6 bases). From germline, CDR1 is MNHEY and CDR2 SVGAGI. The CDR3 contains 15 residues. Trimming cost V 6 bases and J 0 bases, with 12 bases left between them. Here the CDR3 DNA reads TGTGCCAGCAGCGAGACAGGCGCCTCTGGAAACACCATATATTTT. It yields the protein CASSETGASGNTIYF.

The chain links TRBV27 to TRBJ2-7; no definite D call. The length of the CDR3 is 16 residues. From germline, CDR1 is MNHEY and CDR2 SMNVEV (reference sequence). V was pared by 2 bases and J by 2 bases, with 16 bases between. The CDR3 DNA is TGTGCCAGCAGTTTAGGATGGGCCAGTCCCACCTACGAGCAGTACTTC. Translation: CASSLGWASPTYEQYF.

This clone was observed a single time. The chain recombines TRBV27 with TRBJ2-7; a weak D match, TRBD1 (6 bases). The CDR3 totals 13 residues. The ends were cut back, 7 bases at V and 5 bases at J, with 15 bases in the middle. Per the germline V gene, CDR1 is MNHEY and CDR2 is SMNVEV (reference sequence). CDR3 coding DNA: TGTGCCAGCAATCCTACAGGGCGGAACGAGCAGTACTTC. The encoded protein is CASNPTGRNEQYF.

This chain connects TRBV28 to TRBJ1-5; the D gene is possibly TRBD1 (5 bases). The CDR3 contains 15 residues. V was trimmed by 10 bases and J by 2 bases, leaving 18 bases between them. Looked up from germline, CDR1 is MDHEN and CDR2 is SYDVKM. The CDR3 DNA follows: TGTGCCATCGAAGAACAGGTATTGCGCAATCAGCCCCAGCATTTT. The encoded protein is CAIEEQVLRNQPQHF.

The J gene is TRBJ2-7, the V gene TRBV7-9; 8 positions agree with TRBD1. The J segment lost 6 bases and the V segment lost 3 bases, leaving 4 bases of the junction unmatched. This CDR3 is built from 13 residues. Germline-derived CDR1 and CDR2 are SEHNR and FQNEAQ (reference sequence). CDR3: CASSFTTGGEQYF. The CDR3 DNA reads TGTGCCAGCAGCTTTACTACAGGGGGCGAGCAGTACTTC.

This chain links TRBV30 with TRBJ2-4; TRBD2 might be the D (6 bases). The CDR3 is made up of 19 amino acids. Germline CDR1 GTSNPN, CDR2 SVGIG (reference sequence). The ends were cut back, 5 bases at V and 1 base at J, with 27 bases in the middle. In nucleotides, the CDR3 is TGTGCCTGGGGGGTTAAAATGGCGGGTCTAGGAGGGGCCAAAAACATTCAGTACTTC. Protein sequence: CAWGVKMAGLGGAKNIQYF.

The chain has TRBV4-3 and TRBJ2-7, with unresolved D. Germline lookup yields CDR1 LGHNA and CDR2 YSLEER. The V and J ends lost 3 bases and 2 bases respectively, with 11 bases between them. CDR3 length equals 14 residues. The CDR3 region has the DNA TGCGCCAGCAGCCATTCGACGGGCGCCTACGAGCAGTACTTC. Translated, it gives CASSHSTGAYEQYF.